What follows are 16 T cell receptor beta chains derived from one specimen sequenced in a study of CD8 T cells in ankylosing spondylitis. In TCRdb, the 5' RACE reads were re-called with MiXCR into one record per CDR3 protein. The sample holds about 200,000 distinct CDR3 sequences, 13% seen once. Sequenced material: blood, either unsorted or a sorted T cell fraction (not recorded which). The receptors here all came from a male donor with ankylosing spondylitis or in good health (not recorded which).

This clonotype was counted only a few times. The gene calls are TRBV6-4 and TRBJ2-3; D is ambiguous. With 3 bases removed from V and 2 bases from J, the gap between germline ends came to 9 bases. Germline values: CDR1 MRHNA, CDR2 SNTAGT. The CDR3 is 14 amino acids. The CDR3 region has the DNA TGTGCCAGCAGTGATCCCGTAAACACAGATACGCAGTATTTT. As protein: CASSDPVNTDTQYF.

This clonotype was picked up a small number of times. This chain connects TRBV5-1 to TRBJ1-1; 8 nucleotides line up with TRBD1. This CDR3 comprises 16 residues. With 5 bases clipped from V and 3 bases from J, the junction kept 12 bases outside the gene matches. Germline loops: CDR1 SGHRS, CDR2 YFSETQ. In nucleotides, the CDR3 is TGCGCCAGCAGTCCCGGACAGGGAGAAGGATACACTGAAGCTTTCTTT. It translates to CASSPGQGEGYTEAFF. Supplemented by reference TRBV5-1 and TRBJ1-1, the full variable domain reads KAGVTQTPRYLIKTRGQQVTLSCSPISGHRSVSWYQQTPGQGLQFLFEYFSETQRNKGNFPGRFSGRQFSNSRSEMNVSTLELGDSALYLCASSPGQGEGYTEAFFGQGTRLTVV.

V gene TRBV2 combines with J gene TRBJ1-1, with D unclear. Trimming stripped 5 bases from V and 5 bases from J, with 15 bases between. This CDR3 has 14 amino acids. Germline-derived CDR1 and CDR2 are SNHLY and FYNNEI. The CDR3 spells CASSFPLPETEAFF. The CDR3 DNA reads TGTGCCAGCAGTTTTCCTCTCCCTGAAACTGAAGCTTTCTTT.

This clonotype was seen repeatedly, ten times or more. V gene TRBV5-1 combines with J gene TRBJ2-7; unclear D gene. CDR1 is SGHRS and CDR2 is YFSETQ in the germline V gene. The ends were cut back, 1 base at V and 2 bases at J, with 10 bases in the middle. CDR3 length equals 14 residues. CDR3 nucleotide sequence: TGCGCCAGCAGCTTGCTAGAGGTCCCCTACGAGCAGTACTTC. Protein sequence: CASSLLEVPYEQYF.

This clonotype was detected only a few times. V is TRBV5-8 and J is TRBJ1-2; 7 bases are a match to TRBD1. V shed 6 bases, J shed 4 bases, and the junction held 9 bases outside the gene matches. The germline gives CDR1 SGHTS, CDR2 YDEGEE. The CDR3 extends over 14 amino acids. The CDR3 region is CASNTDRDGYGYTF. CDR3 nucleotides: TGTGCCAGCAACACCGACAGGGACGGCTATGGCTACACCTTC.

This clonotype was observed a few times. V gene TRBV7-9 combines with J gene TRBJ1-2, with a tentative D call TRBD1 (5 bases). The V end lost 1 base, the J end lost 2 bases, and 14 bases lay between the germline ends. Per germline, CDR1 SEHNR and CDR2 FQNEAQ (reference sequence). This CDR3 region has 16 residues. Here the CDR3 DNA reads TGTGCCAGCAGCTTAGAGGAGGGGCCCTTAAACTATGGCTACACCTTC. Translated: CASSLEEGPLNYGYTF.

The chain recombines TRBV2 with TRBJ1-5; D unclear. Deletions cut 6 bases from V and 4 bases from J, with 7 bases between. Germline CDR1 reads SNHLY; CDR2 reads FYNNEI. The CDR3 loop spans 12 amino acids. CDR3 nucleotides: TGTGCCAGCAGAAGAGATAATCAGCCCCAGCATTTT. Encoded protein: CASRRDNQPQHF. The whole variable domain, remainder taken from reference TRBV2 and TRBJ1-5, is EPEVTQTPSHQVTQMGQEVILRCVPISNHLYFYWYRQILGQKVEFLVSFYNNEISEKSEIFDDQFSVERPDGSNFTLKIRSTKLEDSAMYFCASRRDNQPQHFGDGTRLSIL.

The genes are TRBV7-9 and TRBJ2-7, with 13 bases aligning to TRBD2. The V gene end was trimmed by 4 bases and the J gene end by 4 bases; junction bases not matched to a gene: 10. CDR1 and CDR2 from the germline V gene are SEHNR and FQNEAQ (reference sequence). The CDR3 totals 17 residues. The CDR3 region is CASSSPGLAGAAYEQYF. The CDR3 DNA reads as TGTGCCAGCAGCTCACCTGGACTAGCGGGAGCGGCATACGAGCAGTACTTC.

The rearrangement uses TRBV5-5 and TRBJ2-7; D might be TRBD1 or TRBD2, each matching 5 bases. This CDR3 has 15 amino acids. Trimming left V 10 bases short and J 0 bases short, with 20 bases between. Germline V gives CDR1 SGHKS, CDR2 YYEKEE (reference sequence). The CDR3 DNA follows: TGTGCCGAGCCGCCGACGGGGCCTCCCTCCTACGAGCAGTACTTC. As protein: CAEPPTGPPSYEQYF.

V and J are TRBV29-1 and TRBJ2-7, with 8 bases fitting TRBD1. Germline V gene data show CDR1 as SQVTM and CDR2 as ANQGSEA. The trim removed 8 bases at V and 7 bases at J, leaving 10 bases unmatched. The CDR3 is 12 amino acids. The CDR3 DNA follows: TGCAGCTTACGGACAGGGACGGGGGAGCAGTACTTC. This sequence encodes CSLRTGTGEQYF.

The J gene is TRBJ2-7, the V gene TRBV12-3 or TRBV12-4; 8 bases line up with TRBD1. CDR3 size: 15 residues. V was pared by 1 base and J by 6 bases, with 8 bases of the junction left unmatched. The CDR3 DNA reads TGTGCCAGCAGTTTAGTCGGACAGGGCCGTATCGAGCAGTACTTC. Protein product: CASSLVGQGRIEQYF.

In its sample, this clonotype was seen a few times. V and J are TRBV3-1 and TRBJ2-4; D tentatively fits TRBD1 or TRBD2 (6 bases each). The V gene's germline CDR1 is LGHDT and CDR2 YNNKEL (reference sequence). The CDR3 is 15 amino acids. Trimming cost V 0 bases and J 8 bases, with 14 bases left between them. The CDR3 region is CASSQELGGVDIQYF. DNA of the CDR3: TGTGCCAGCAGCCAAGAGCTGGGGGGCGTGGACATTCAGTACTTC.

The V gene is TRBV6-4, the J gene TRBJ2-1, with 7 bases aligning to TRBD1. The CDR3 totals 15 residues. J gave up 2 bases and V 3 bases, and 4 bases lay outside the gene matches. Looked up from germline, CDR1 is MRHNA and CDR2 is SNTAGT. CDR3: CASSETGFAYNEQFF. The CDR3 DNA reads TGTGCCAGCAGTGAGACAGGGTTCGCCTACAATGAGCAGTTCTTC.

The chain carries TRBV7-9 and TRBJ2-5, with D perhaps being TRBD1 or TRBD2 (5 bases each). There are 14 residues in the CDR3. Trimming removed 5 bases at V and 5 bases at J, with 15 bases between. Germline-derived CDR1 and CDR2 are SEHNR and FQNEAQ (reference sequence). CDR3 sequence: CASSPVEGKETQYF. The CDR3 bases are TGTGCCAGCAGCCCCGTTGAGGGGAAGGAGACCCAGTACTTC.

This rearrangement joins TRBV7-2 to TRBJ2-1; either TRBD1 or TRBD2 may fit D (5 bases each). Germline CDR1 SGHTA, CDR2 FQGNSA. Trimming took 0 bases from V and 9 from J, leaving 24 bases between them. CDR3 size: 18 residues. Here the CDR3 reads CASSLAPSGALIEGEQFF. CDR3 nucleotides: TGTGCCAGCAGCTTAGCTCCCTCCGGGGCTCTGATCGAGGGTGAGCAGTTCTTC.

The J gene is TRBJ1-5, the V gene TRBV4-2, with TRBD1 identical over 8 bases. CDR3 size: 15 residues. V shed 4 bases and J 3 bases; nucleotides not matched to a gene: 5. Germline CDR1 reads LGHNA; CDR2 reads YNFKEQ. DNA for the CDR3: TGTGCCAGCAGCCCTGGACAGGGACTCAATCAGCCCCAGCATTTT. Translated: CASSPGQGLNQPQHF.